This TCR beta chain was sequenced during a study of blood T cell repertoires in COVID-19. The length of the CDR3 is 15 residues. Trimming removed 5 bases at V and 3 bases at J, with 17 bases between. The V gene's germline CDR1 is MNHEY and CDR2 SVGAGI. Here immunoSEQ multiplex PCR was the method, and the copy in TCRdb shows in-frame clones only, minus some. The sample includes approximately 240,000 clones, under 90% seen only once; the top ten take roughly 4.6%. The source material was peripheral blood. This chain joins TRBV6-5 and TRBJ2-7; possible D gene TRBD2, 6 bases. The sequence was obtained from a woman between 55 and 75 years old who had recovered from COVID-19. CDR3: CASSSGGTPDYEQYF. The CDR3 DNA follows: TGTGCCAGCAGTAGCGGTGGGACTCCCGACTACGAGCAGTACTTC.